This T cell receptor beta chain was found in a study of PD-1 blockade in classical Hodgkin lymphoma. In regard to this clone: Its antigen is not known.

Each and every patient relapsed after autologous stem cell transplantation, and patients got differing brentuximab vedotin exposure. General study findings and limits: Significant TCR diversity gains by C4D1 occurred in CD4+ but not CD8+ cells. Still unresolved is the cause of the repertoire differences, which may be disease activity or prior therapy.

Looked up from germline, CDR1 is MNHNY and CDR2 is SVGAGI (reference sequence). Germline trimming cut 6 bases from V and 2 bases from J; bases unmatched to any gene: 4. The CDR3 contains 15 residues. Some clones are missing from TCRdb's copy, which holds only in-frame ones; the method was immunoSEQ multiplex PCR. The sample lists 15,000 to 20,000 clones, around 79% occurring once. The TCR comes from a human donor with classical Hodgkin lymphoma. This sample comprised peripheral blood mononuclear cells (PBMCs), obtained before the second cycle of nivolumab. The rearrangement joins TRBV6-6 to TRBJ1-3; 10 nucleotides agree with TRBD1. The CDR3 sequence is CASSGTGEAGNTIYF. CDR3 DNA: TGTGCCAGCAGCGGGACAGGGGAGGCTGGAAACACCATATATTTT.